One sample yielded the 20 T cell receptor beta chains listed below, sequenced in a study of shared clonotypes between healthy human individuals. Only in-frame clones appear in the TCRdb table, and some are missing; sequencing was by immunoSEQ multiplex PCR. This table holds roughly 2.2 million clones, around 93% found once. Material: naive CD4+ T cells from PBMCs. Subset given: CD45RA+ positively selected. The receptors originated from a man between 18 and 35 years old in good health. Some clones in this sample may be carry-over from other donors' samples.

This chain connects TRBV5-4 to TRBJ2-5, with D hard to call. The CDR3 extends over 13 amino acids. Trimming took 0 bases from V and 5 from J, leaving 8 bases between them. Germline CDR1 SGHNT, CDR2 YYREEE (reference sequence). CDR3 in amino acids: CASSLEATETQYF. CDR3 in DNA: TGTGCCAGCAGCTTGGAGGCCACCGAGACCCAGTACTTC.

This rearrangement joins TRBV5-1 to TRBJ1-2; a possible D gene is TRBD1 (5 bases). Trimming took off 0 bases at V and 6 bases at J, with 12 bases between the two ends. The germline CDR1 and CDR2 sequences are SGHRS and YFSETQ. This CDR3 is built from 14 residues. The CDR3 sequence is CASSLVGGGNGYTF. The CDR3 coding sequence is TGCGCCAGCAGCTTGGTTGGCGGGGGTAATGGCTACACCTTC.

The V call is TRBV9, the J call TRBJ1-4; D gene uncertain. Germline V CDR1 and CDR2: SGDLS, YYNGEE. The CDR3 runs 14 residues. Trimming stripped 5 bases from V and 4 bases from J, with 12 bases between. The CDR3 nucleotides read TGTGCCAGCAGTGTGGACGGCTATAATGAAAAACTGTTTTTT. This encodes CASSVDGYNEKLFF. Based on the CDR3 plus reference TRBV9 and TRBJ1-4, the full variable domain is DSGVTQTPKHLITATGQRVTLRCSPRSGDLSVYWYQQSLDQGLQFLIQYYNGEERAKGNILERFSAQQFPDLHSELNLSSLELGDSALYFCASSVDGYNEKLFFGSGTQLSVL.

J is TRBJ2-1 and V is TRBV11-2; TRBD2 aligns across 10 bases. V was clipped by 5 bases and J by 5 bases; unmatched bases: 9. CDR1 and CDR2 (germline): SGHAT, FQNNGV. This CDR3 region has 16 residues. The CDR3 DNA follows: TGTGCCAGCAGCCCCGCCATGAGCGGGAGGGACAATGAGCAGTTCTTC. Translation gives CASSPAMSGRDNEQFF.

Remarks on this clone: Other DNA sequences in this specimen translate into the identical CDR3. The rearrangement uses TRBV7-3 and TRBJ2-3, with no clear D. Germline values: CDR1 SGHTA, CDR2 FQGTGA. This CDR3 is built from 14 residues. Trimming removed 2 bases from V and 2 bases from J, with 8 bases in between. CDR3 sequence (DNA): TGTGCCAGCAGCTTAGGACCATCCACAGATACGCAGTATTTT. Amino acid sequence: CASSLGPSTDTQYF.

The genes are TRBV27 and TRBJ2-7; D unresolved. The V and J ends lost 0 bases and 6 bases respectively, with 9 bases between them. Germline V lookup: CDR1 MNHEY, CDR2 SMNVEV (reference sequence). This CDR3 is built from 13 residues. Here the CDR3 DNA reads TGTGCCAGCAGTTTATCCCTCCCAGCCGAGCAGTACTTC. It codes for CASSLSLPAEQYF.

Only one count was recorded for this clone. The chain employs TRBV29-1 and TRBJ2-1; 9 nucleotides agree with TRBD2. This CDR3 contains 14 residues. Germline loops: CDR1 SQVTM, CDR2 ANQGSEA. The V and J ends lost 4 bases and 7 bases, in that order; junction bases with no gene match: 8. The CDR3 nucleotides are TGCAGCGTTGTACCTAGCGGGAACGTGAATGAGCAGTTCTTC. As protein: CSVVPSGNVNEQFF.

The V and J genes are TRBV9 and TRBJ2-1, with 9 bases that match TRBD1. CDR1 is SGDLS, CDR2 YYNGEE, per germline. V dropped 3 bases and J dropped 2; count of bases not matched to a gene: 3. The CDR3 runs 15 residues. CDR3 in amino acids: CASSATGGAYNEQFF. CDR3 nucleotide sequence: TGTGCCAGCAGCGCCACAGGGGGCGCCTACAATGAGCAGTTCTTC.

V is TRBV5-6 and J is TRBJ1-2, with D tentatively TRBD1 (5 bases). The ends were cut back, 3 bases at V and 3 bases at J, with 15 bases in the middle. CDR3 length equals 15 residues. CDR1 and CDR2 (germline): SGHDT, YYEEEE. The CDR3 spells CASSSPRRGDYGYTF. The CDR3 DNA reads TGTGCCAGCAGCTCCCCGCGAAGGGGCGACTATGGCTACACCTTC.

A remark on this clone: Other DNA sequences in this specimen translate into the identical CDR3. The chain couples TRBV5-1 to TRBJ2-1; TRBD2 matches at 9 bases. CDR3 length: 15 amino acids. V lost 2 bases, J lost 4 bases, and 4 bases stayed unmatched. Germline assignment: CDR1 SGHRS and CDR2 YFSETQ. CDR3 nucleotides: TGCGCCAGCAGCTTCGGACTAGCGTCTTACAATGAGCAGTTCTTC. This encodes CASSFGLASYNEQFF.

The chain combines TRBV28 with TRBJ1-2; the match to TRBD1 covers 7 bases. Germline V lookup: CDR1 MDHEN, CDR2 SYDVKM. There are 14 residues in the CDR3. V lost 5 bases to trimming and J lost 4 bases; unmatched junction nucleotides: 7. CDR3 protein: CASSRRDSFYGYTF. The CDR3 DNA follows: TGTGCCAGCAGTCGCCGGGACAGCTTCTATGGCTACACCTTC.

This rearrangement joins TRBV7-2 to TRBJ2-7; D gene uncertain. Trimming took 4 bases from V and 3 from J, leaving 13 bases between them. The CDR3 consists of 14 residues. CDR1 and CDR2 (germline): SGHTA, FQGNSA. The DNA of the CDR3 is TGTGCCAGCAGCTCCCCGGCTTACATCTACGAGCAGTACTTC. Translating gives CASSSPAYIYEQYF.

This sequence joins TRBV2 and TRBJ2-1, with TRBD2 identical over 13 bases. From germline, CDR1 is SNHLY and CDR2 FYNNEI. V lost 6 bases and J lost 10; bases outside the gene matches: 12. The CDR3 runs 16 residues. As DNA, the CDR3 is TGTGCCAGCAGCCCGGGACTAGCGGGAAAAGGGGGGGAGCAGTTCTTC. This gives the protein CASSPGLAGKGGEQFF.

In the case of this clone: This sample includes further DNA sequences coding for the same CDR3. The V and J genes are TRBV2 and TRBJ2-2, with D possibly matching TRBD2 (6 bases). V was cut by 7 bases and J by 6 bases, with 12 bases left in between. The germline V gene encodes CDR1 SNHLY and CDR2 FYNNEI. The CDR3 loop spans 13 amino acids. CDR3 bases: TGTGCCAGCACCGGTGGCGGGGCCGGGGAGCTGTTTTTT. Translation: CASTGGGAGELFF.

The chain is built from TRBV6-5 and TRBJ2-7, with 11 bases identical to TRBD1. The germline CDR1 and CDR2 sequences are MNHEY and SVGAGI. The CDR3 length is 14 residues. J was trimmed by 8 bases and V by 5 bases; bases with no gene match: 8. The DNA for the CDR3 is TGTGCCAGCAGTACCCACGGACAGGGGGCAAAGCAGTACTTC. Protein sequence: CASSTHGQGAKQYF.

This clone was observed a single time. The chain has TRBV11-2 and TRBJ2-3, with D possibly TRBD2 on 5 matching bases. Trimming removed 1 base from V and 6 bases from J, with 11 bases in between. Germline CDR1 is SGHAT and CDR2 is FQNNGV. This CDR3 is 14 amino acids long. The CDR3 sequence is CASSLGEIRDTQYF. CDR3 coding DNA: TGTGCCAGCAGCTTAGGGGAGATTCGCGATACGCAGTATTTT. Full variable domain (rest looked up from reference TRBV11-2 and TRBJ2-3): EAGVAQSPRYKIIEKRQSVAFWCNPISGHATLYWYQQILGQGPKLLIQFQNNGVVDDSQLPKDRFSAERLKGVDSTLKIQPAKLEDSAVYLCASSLGEIRDTQYFGPGTRLTVL.

This clone was observed a few times. The rearrangement joins TRBV18 to TRBJ1-1, with D hard to call. The CDR3 has 15 amino acids. Trimming removed 3 bases from V and 5 bases from J, with 16 bases in between. Per the germline V gene, CDR1 is KGHSH and CDR2 is LQKENI. CDR3 bases: TGTGCCAGCTCACCTCCGGAGGGCAGGAGGACTGAAGCTTTCTTT. Translated: CASSPPEGRRTEAFF.

Only one count was recorded for this clone. V is TRBV4-1 and J is TRBJ2-5, with 11 bases fitting TRBD2. Germline-derived CDR1 and CDR2 are MGHRA and YSYEKL. The length of the CDR3 is 18 residues. With 1 base clipped from V and 0 bases from J, the junction kept 7 bases outside the gene matches. In DNA form, the CDR3 reads TGCGCCAGCAGCCAAGGGACTAGCGGGCGGCCGTACCAAGAGACCCAGTACTTC. Its protein is CASSQGTSGRPYQETQYF.

This clone was seen a single time. The J gene is TRBJ1-5, the V gene TRBV28; D gene unclear. The ends were cut back, 7 bases at V and 2 bases at J, with 12 bases in the middle. This CDR3 comprises 14 residues. Germline CDR1 MDHEN, CDR2 SYDVKM. The CDR3 DNA follows: TGTGCCAGCATTTCCGGATCAGGCAATCAGCCCCAGCATTTT. This codes for CASISGSGNQPQHF.

The chain carries TRBV5-8 and TRBJ2-7, with D unresolved. V was cut by 1 base and J by 0 bases, with 11 bases left in between. The CDR3 length is 15 residues. CDR1 and CDR2 from the germline V gene are SGHTS and YDEGEE. The CDR3 nucleotides are TGTGCCAGCAGCTTGAGGACCTTTAGCTCCTACGAGCAGTACTTC. Protein: CASSLRTFSSYEQYF.